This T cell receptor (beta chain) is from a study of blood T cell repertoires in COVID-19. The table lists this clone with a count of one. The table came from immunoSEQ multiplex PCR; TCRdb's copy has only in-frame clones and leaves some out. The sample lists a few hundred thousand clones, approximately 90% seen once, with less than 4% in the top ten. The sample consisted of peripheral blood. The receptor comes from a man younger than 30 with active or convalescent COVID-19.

Here the CDR3 DNA reads TGTGCCACCAGTGATTCCGGGGAGTACGAGCAGTACTTC. The encoded protein is CATSDSGEYEQYF. The chain joins TRBV24-1 to TRBJ2-7; possibly TRBD2 for D (5 bases). CDR1 is KGHDR, CDR2 SFDVKD, per germline. CDR3 size: 13 residues. The V end was cut by 2 bases, the J end by 4 bases, with 8 bases between.